The 9 T cell receptor beta chains below come from one sample, sequenced in a study of T cell repertoires in cytomegalovirus infection. TCRdb analysed the reads with MiXCR anew, one entry per CDR3 protein. The sample lists 700,000 to 950,000 distinct CDR3 sequences; 30% to 35% were seen once. Antigens for these TCRs are unknown. The source was cultured CD8+ T cells from PBMCs, collected from culture after CMV antigen stimulation. The receptors stem from a human donor in good health (CMV status not recorded). Some clones in this sample may be carry-over from other donors' samples.

This chain connects TRBV10-3 to TRBJ2-7, with 8 bases aligning to TRBD1. Germline V gives CDR1 ENHRY, CDR2 SYGVKD. The V gene end was trimmed by 0 bases and the J gene end by 4 bases; junction bases not matched to a gene: 8. The CDR3 is 16 residues long. The CDR3 coding sequence is TGTGCCATCAGTGAGTCGATGAGGACAGGGAGGTACGAGCAGTACTTC. It encodes CAISESMRTGRYEQYF.

This clonotype was seen more than once but under ten times. The chain carries TRBV7-9 and TRBJ2-1, with TRBD2 matching over 10 bases. The CDR3 totals 17 residues. Germline lookup yields CDR1 SEHNR and CDR2 FQNEAQ (reference sequence). V trimming: 3 bases; J trimming: 2 bases; junction bases outside the gene matches: 7. The CDR3: CASSLGTLAGAYNEQFF. DNA for the CDR3: TGTGCCAGCAGCTTGGGGACTCTAGCGGGGGCCTACAATGAGCAGTTCTTC.

This clonotype was counted between two and nine times. The rearrangement links TRBV7-9 to TRBJ2-5, with 7 bases identical to TRBD1. The CDR3 consists of 17 residues. Trimming cost V 5 bases and J 1 base; bases outside gene matches: 13. Germline lookup yields CDR1 SEHNR and CDR2 FQNEAQ (reference sequence). The CDR3 DNA reads TGTGCCAGCAGCCCTCGACTCCGGGACAGCCTCCAAGAGACCCAGTACTTC. The encoded protein is CASSPRLRDSLQETQYF.

J is TRBJ2-1 and V is TRBV5-8; TRBD2 might be the D (5 bases). Germline assignment: CDR1 SGHTS and CDR2 YDEGEE. The CDR3 runs 14 residues. V was trimmed by 8 bases and J by 7 bases, leaving 19 bases between them. The CDR3 DNA follows: TGTGCCAGAGAGGGAGAAGGGAATCGGAATGAGCAGTTCTTC. Residues: CAREGEGNRNEQFF.

The rearrangement links TRBV28 to TRBJ2-1; no firm D call. CDR3 size: 14 residues. V was pared by 6 bases and J by 0 bases, with 9 bases between. Germline V gene data show CDR1 as MDHEN and CDR2 as SYDVKM. Written as DNA, the CDR3 is TGTGCCAGCAGCATACATTTCTCCTACAATGAGCAGTTCTTC. It translates to CASSIHFSYNEQFF.

This sequence joins TRBV7-3 and TRBJ2-2; D gene ambiguous. The germline V and J ends were trimmed by 2 bases and 1 base, with 17 bases remaining between them. This CDR3 region has 18 residues. The V gene's germline CDR1 is SGHTA and CDR2 FQGTGA. CDR3 amino acids: CASSLEDRVAQNTGELFF. The CDR3 DNA follows: TGTGCCAGCAGCTTAGAGGATAGGGTCGCTCAGAACACCGGGGAGCTGTTTTTT.

This clonotype has only a few counts. This sequence joins TRBV7-9 and TRBJ2-5, with D possibly being TRBD2 (6 bases). The CDR3 runs to 16 residues. Per the germline V gene, CDR1 is SEHNR and CDR2 is FQNEAQ (reference sequence). V dropped 5 bases and J dropped 5 bases, with 21 bases sitting between them. The CDR3 DNA is TGTGCCAGCAGCCGTAGACTAGTTCTTAGTTGGGAGACCCAGTACTTC. The encoded protein is CASSRRLVLSWETQYF.

This chain connects TRBV28 to TRBJ1-1, with D perhaps TRBD1 (6 bases). Germline loops: CDR1 MDHEN, CDR2 SYDVKM. V gave up 10 bases and J gave up 5 bases, with 17 bases separating them. CDR3 length: 13 amino acids. The CDR3: CANNLGGRTEAFF. CDR3 sequence (DNA): TGTGCCAACAACCTCGGGGGGCGTACTGAAGCTTTCTTT.

The rearrangement links TRBV11-2 to TRBJ2-2, with TRBD1 as a possible D gene (6 bases). Trimming took off 9 bases at V and 1 base at J, with 15 bases between the two ends. The length of the CDR3 is 15 residues. Germline V gene data show CDR1 as SGHAT and CDR2 as FQNNGV. CDR3 nucleotide sequence: TGTGCCAGTTTAGGGGGACCGATGAACACCGGGGAGCTGTTTTTT. Its protein is CASLGGPMNTGELFF.